This T cell receptor beta chain was recovered during a study of CD8 T cells in ankylosing spondylitis. Study-level points and caveats: Significantly higher representation of disease-linked clones was reported for matched ankylosing spondylitis synovial fluid. It appeared that ankylosing spondylitis blood was characterized by a TCR beta motif of several highly homologous variants.

Generation of TCR beta libraries employed quantitative 5'-RACE incorporating molecular barcodes. TCRdb passed the 5' RACE reads through MiXCR, listing each CDR3 protein once. The profile shows some 130,000 distinct CDR3 sequences, more than 15% of them singletons. This clonotype was counted a few times. Its antigen is unidentified. This CDR3 is 19 amino acids long. The J segment lost 9 bases and the V segment lost 4 bases, leaving 24 bases of the junction unmatched. The germline V gene has CDR1 SGDLS and CDR2 YYNGEE. The TCR comes from a male donor with ankylosing spondylitis. This rearrangement joins TRBV9 to TRBJ2-7, with TRBD2 matching over 11 bases. The sample comprised blood, either unsorted or a sorted T cell fraction (not recorded which). Here the CDR3 DNA reads TGTGCCAGCAGCCCAGGGGGGCTGGGACTAGCGGATTCCTACGAGTGGCAGTACTTC. Translation: CASSPGGLGLADSYEWQYF.